The rows below give T cell receptor beta chains drawn from one sample of a study of blood T cell repertoires in COVID-19. Assay: immunoSEQ multiplex PCR; the TCRdb copy retains only in-frame clones and omits some. Of around 89,000 clones in the sample, 88% were seen once. The sample comprised peripheral blood. The source is a man aged 55-75 years with acute or convalescent COVID-19. CDR3s include the opening cysteine and the closing phenylalanine or tryptophan. D genes are given only for firm matches. Clone size is given for some rows only: seen once, a few or many times, or a class if the clone is expanded.

D | J | size | V | CDR3 | DNA
. | TRBJ1-5 | . | TRBV5-1 | CASSLVPGSNQPQHF | TGCGCCAGCAGCTTGGTACCGGGGAGCAATCAGCCCCAGCATTTT
. | TRBJ1-5 | once | TRBV19 | CASSKGLVNQPQHF | TGTGCCAGTAGTAAGGGGCTGGTCAATCAGCCCCAGCATTTT
TRBD1 | TRBJ1-2 | . | TRBV19 | CATSKGQNYGYTF | TGTGCCACCTCGAAGGGACAGAACTATGGCTACACCTTC
TRBD1 | TRBJ1-2 | . | TRBV5-6 | CASSPRTGDYGYTF | TGTGCCAGCAGCCCTAGGACAGGGGACTATGGCTACACCTTC
. | TRBJ2-5 | . | TRBV5-6 | CASSLLDRASMETQYF | TGTGCCAGCAGCTTACTGGACAGAGCCTCGATGGAGACCCAGTACTTC
. | TRBJ1-1 | . | TRBV5-4 | CASSQFGGATEAFF | TGTGCCAGCAGCCAGTTTGGCGGGGCCACTGAAGCTTTCTTT
TRBD2 | TRBJ2-2 | once | TRBV4-1 | CASSQELRLAGENTGELFF | TGCGCCAGCAGCCAAGAATTGAGGCTAGCGGGAGAGAATACCGGGGAGCTGTTTTTT
TRBD2 | TRBJ2-3 | . | TRBV7-3 | CASSQAGGSTDTQYF | TGTGCCAGCAGCCAAGCGGGAGGGAGCACAGATACGCAGTATTTT
. | TRBJ1-4 | . | TRBV6-5 | CASTLAEQGGEKLFF | TGTGCCAGCACCCTAGCGGAACAGGGTGGGGAAAAACTGTTTTTT
TRBD1 | TRBJ1-2 | . | TRBV19 | CASSAGTGYGYTF | TGTGCCAGTAGTGCAGGGACAGGGTATGGCTACACCTTC
TRBD1 | TRBJ1-1 | . | TRBV15 | CATSRGGQGGTEAFF | TGTGCCACCAGCAGAGGTGGACAGGGAGGCACTGAAGCTTTCTTT
. | TRBJ1-5 | . | TRBV27 | CASSLRIPPTGTRLHQPQHF | TGTGCCAGCAGTCTACGAATTCCCCCAACCGGGACAAGGCTCCATCAGCCCCAGCATTTT
TRBD2 | TRBJ2-3 | few | TRBV7-3 | CASSLAGGSIDTQYF | TGTGCCAGCAGCTTAGCGGGCGGGAGCATAGATACGCAGTATTTT
. | TRBJ1-3 | . | TRBV10-1 | CASSERRGTGNTIYF | TGCGCCAGCAGTGAGAGAAGGGGCACTGGAAACACCATATATTTT
TRBD2 | TRBJ2-5 | . | TRBV15 | CATSSSGRQETQYF | TGTGCCACCAGCTCTAGCGGCCGCCAAGAGACCCAGTACTTC
. | TRBJ1-5 | . | TRBV5-1 | CASSLGTEGQPQHF | TGCGCCAGCAGCTTGGGGACAGAAGGCCAGCCCCAGCATTTT
TRBD1 | TRBJ2-5 | once | TRBV5-6 | CASSPLGTEETQYF | TGTGCCAGCAGCCCGCTCGGGACAGAGGAGACCCAGTACTTC
TRBD1 | TRBJ2-3 | . | TRBV29-1 | CSVPRGRDTQYF | TGCAGCGTCCCGAGGGGGCGTGATACGCAGTATTTT
. | TRBJ1-2 | . | TRBV27 | CASSSIRIRNYGYTF | TGTGCCAGCAGTTCAATCCGTATTCGGAACTATGGCTACACCTTC
. | TRBJ1-5 | once | TRBV2 | CASRIGSRDQPQHF | TGTGCCAGCAGAATCGGGTCCAGGGATCAGCCCCAGCATTTT
. | TRBJ2-7 | . | TRBV4-1 | CASSQRPQDEQYF | TGCGCCAGCAGCCAAAGGCCTCAGGACGAGCAGTACTTC
TRBD1 | TRBJ1-5 | . | TRBV9 | CASSAGGFGNQPQHF | TGTGCCAGCAGCGCAGGGGGCTTTGGCAATCAGCCCCAGCATTTT